This T cell receptor (beta chain) was obtained from a study of T cells in Graves' hyperthyroidism and ophthalmopathy. Turning to this clonotype: Its antigen is unidentified.

Amplified regions were TCR beta CDR3 sequences from RNA transcripts. Carried out on the TCR CDR3, a first-round RT-PCR used the HTBI primer set. TCRdb fed the multiplex PCR reads into MiXCR, producing one record per CDR3 protein. The data show about 570,000 distinct CDR3 sequences, roughly 46% seen once. The CDR3 spans 16 residues. Trimming took off 3 bases at V and 7 bases at J, with 24 bases between the two ends. Germline lookup yields CDR1 DFQATT and CDR2 SNEGSKA (reference sequence). General observations from the study: Separating ophthalmopathy from stable hyperthyroidism was achieved by a 13 V-J model. Also found in blood were most expanded thyroid clonotypes above 0.001.

Specimen: peripheral blood or thyroid tissue (not recorded which). The chain recombines TRBV20-1 with TRBJ1-1; possibly TRBD1 for D (5 bases). The TCR sequence derives from an adult woman with Graves' disease, either hyperthyroidism or ophthalmopathy (not recorded which). CDR3 in DNA: TGCAGTGCTAGTAAGGGTGTGACCGAATGGGGGGGTGAAGCTTTCTTT. It yields the protein CSASKGVTEWGGEAFF.